This TCR beta chain appears in the sequencing data of a study of T cells in Graves' hyperthyroidism and ophthalmopathy (dated by TCRdb to between 2019 and 2020). Some background on the complete study: Peripheral blood samples were taken at the time of initial diagnosis, prior to any treatment. A discovery cohort of about a hundred patients, approximately 44 with Graves' ophthalmopathy and more than 55 with stable Graves' hyperthyroidism, was used to find distinguishing TCR V-J signatures. Whether ophthalmopathy could be predicted prospectively was tested in an independent validation cohort made up of approximately 19 hyperthyroidism patients plus 17 patients who later progressed to ophthalmopathy. The 75 to 100 discovery patients were divided at random into training and test sets in a 7:3 ratio. In addition, the study compared T-cell repertoires in thyroid tissue and in blood from five to seven Graves' hyperthyroidism patients. Once sampling was done, hyperthyroidism patients were given methimazole at a starting dose of 30 mg daily, whereas ophthalmopathy patients were given high-dose intravenous methylprednisolone. The paper describes TCR Vbeta CDR3 sequencing of around 140 peripheral blood samples, made up of 40 to 45 ophthalmopathy patients, roughly 80 hyperthyroidism patients and 17 progressor patients.

Graves' hyperthyroidism was defined as stable when no progression to ophthalmopathy occurred over 18 months of follow-up. Hyperthyroidism patients were newly diagnosed, with disease duration under 2 months, and aged 18 to 65 years. Any patient with an uncontrolled infection, another autoimmune disease, pregnancy or lactation was excluded. Diagnoses were established on the basis of clinical symptoms, serum thyroxine and TRAb, thyroid ultrasound, and orbital computed tomography. PBMCs were isolated from more than 8 ml of fresh peripheral blood by Ficoll-Paque density gradient centrifugation. Total RNA was extracted with Trizol reagent, and quality was checked on an Agilent 2100 Bioanalyzer. Study-wide conclusions, independent of this receptor: A 13 V-J signature model separated ophthalmopathy from stable hyperthyroidism, with 87.88% sensitivity and 81% to 82% specificity in cross-validation and 80%/75% in testing. In validation, the model predicted progression to ophthalmopathy with approximately 71% sensitivity and about 72% specificity, a median of 6.5 months before onset. Sample size was not statistically predetermined, and investigators were not blinded to group allocation. Most expanded thyroid clonotypes (frequency above 0.001) were also found in blood, which suggests that blood repertoires may mirror thyroid immune responses.

This clonotype has a count of ten or more. Its antigen specificity is not known. No much larger clone is present one base from it, and per-base qualities are unavailable. The TCR beta CDR3 regions were amplified from the RNA transcripts. The first round of RT-PCR for the TCR CDR3 was performed with the HTBI primer set and the Qiagen OneStep RT-PCR kit. A second multiplex PCR round built the libraries, followed by size selection and purification. Libraries were sequenced paired-end with 100 bp reads on an Illumina HiSeq2000. Regarding the original processing steps: Raw data were processed with SOAPnuke, discarding reads with adapters, uncalled bases, mean Phred below 15, or no exact constant-primer or identifier match. High-quality paired reads were merged with COPE v1.2.5, and unique nucleotide sequences were defined as clonotypes. MiTCR v1.1 was used to align the clonotypes against IMGT TRBV, TRBD and TRBJ reference segments. The analysis was restricted to V-J combinations with a frequency above 0.0001, which together covered roughly 99% of the repertoires. The TCS score was defined as F50 (clonal expansion) divided by E x V (chaos), with BLOSUM62-based TCRdist calculated between CDR3 peptides within each V-J. Welch's t-statistics and random forest reduced around 520 V-J features to 13, which were used in a naive Bayes classifier (R e1071). The public reads were run again by TCRdb, first through fastp at Q25 and then through MiXCR, and only productive beta chains were kept. Each entry merges the rows of one CDR3 protein and shows their most common DNA and genes. Here the V and J calls rest on TCRdb's processing, not on the authors' analysis. This sample comprises approximately 210,000 distinct CDR3 sequences, 15% to 20% of them detected only once. Of the sample, around 52% falls within the top ten clones.

The germline V gene (reference sequence) supplies CDR1 DFQATT and CDR2 SNEGSKA. The CDR3 numbers 14 residues from cysteine through phenylalanine. Only the CDR3 region is kept as DNA, spanning 42 bases read in frame from base 1. The V and J ends are trimmed by 5 bases and 12 bases, leaving 22 bases between them. This chain joins TRBV20-1 to TRBJ1-4, with no D gene named confidently. The material sequenced was blood. This TCR came from a man aged 50-59 years with Graves' hyperthyroidism. The DNA sequence follows: TGCAGTGCTCCCACGCAGGAAACCAAAAGGCAACTGTTTTTT. Translation gives CSAPTQETKRQLFF.